The sequence of this T cell receptor (beta chain) was determined in a study of immune cell composition in non-small cell lung cancer. Study outcomes and limitations: Lung adenocarcinomas had lower top 10 clone scores and clonality than squamous tumours.

Regarding this clone: Its antigen is still unknown.

The data were produced by immunoSEQ multiplex PCR, yet TCRdb's version contains in-frame clones alone and is incomplete. Of roughly 5,000 clones in the sample, around three quarters were seen once. From germline, CDR1 is KGHSH and CDR2 LQKENI. The germline V and J ends were trimmed by 6 bases and 2 bases, with 16 bases remaining between them. This CDR3 has 16 residues. The source material was lung tumor tissue. The sequence was obtained from a human donor with non-small cell lung cancer. The chain is built from TRBV18 and TRBJ2-2; possibly TRBD2 for D (7 bases). In nucleotides, the CDR3 is TGTGCCAGCTCGCGAGAGAGCGGGACAAACACCGGGGAGCTGTTTTTT. This codes for CASSRESGTNTGELFF.